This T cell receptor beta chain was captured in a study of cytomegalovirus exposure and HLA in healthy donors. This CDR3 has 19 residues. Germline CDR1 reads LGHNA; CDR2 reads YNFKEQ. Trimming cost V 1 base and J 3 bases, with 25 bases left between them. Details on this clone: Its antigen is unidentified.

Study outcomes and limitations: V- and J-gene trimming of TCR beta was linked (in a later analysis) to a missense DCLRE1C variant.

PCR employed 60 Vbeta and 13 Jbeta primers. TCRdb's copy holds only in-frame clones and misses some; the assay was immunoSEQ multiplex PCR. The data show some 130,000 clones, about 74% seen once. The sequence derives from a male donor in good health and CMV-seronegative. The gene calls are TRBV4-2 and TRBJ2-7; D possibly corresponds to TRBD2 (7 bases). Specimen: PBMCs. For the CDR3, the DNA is TGTGCCAGCAGCCAAGTTTCCTGGCGGGGGCACGCTAAGGACTACGAGCAGTACTTC. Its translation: CASSQVSWRGHAKDYEQYF.